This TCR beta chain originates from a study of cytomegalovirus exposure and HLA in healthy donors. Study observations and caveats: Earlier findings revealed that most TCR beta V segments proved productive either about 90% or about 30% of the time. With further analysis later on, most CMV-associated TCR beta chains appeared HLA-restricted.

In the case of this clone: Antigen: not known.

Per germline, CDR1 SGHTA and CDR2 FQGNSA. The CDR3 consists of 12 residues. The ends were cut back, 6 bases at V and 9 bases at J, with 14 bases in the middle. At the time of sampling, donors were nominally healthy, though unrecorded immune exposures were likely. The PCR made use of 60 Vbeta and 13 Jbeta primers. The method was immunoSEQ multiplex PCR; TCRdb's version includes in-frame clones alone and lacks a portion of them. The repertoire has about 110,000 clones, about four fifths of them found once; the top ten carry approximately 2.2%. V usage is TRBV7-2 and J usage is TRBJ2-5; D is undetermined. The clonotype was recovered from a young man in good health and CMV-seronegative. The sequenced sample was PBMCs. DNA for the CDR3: TGTGCCAGCAGTTTTAAGAGTACGGCCCAGTACTTC. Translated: CASSFKSTAQYF.